This T cell receptor (beta chain) is from a study of blood T cell repertoires in COVID-19. Study background: Researchers got acute and convalescent COVID-19 samples from the United States, Italy and Spain. Sources were T cells, B-cell-depleted T cells, or PBMCs; the material itself was cDNA or gDNA.

In the authors' methods: Counts of nucleated cells, estimated from reference gene primer amplification, were obtained. Assay used: immunoSEQ multiplex PCR; TCRdb lists only in-frame clones, some missing. V and J calls and clone size are as listed in that table; D and trimming were resolved from the DNA. The table lists over 75,000 clones, 65% to 85% of them singletons. Note on this clone: The sample carries other DNA sequences with the same CDR3.

V lost 1 base and J lost 5; bases outside the gene matches: 4. CDR1 and CDR2 from the germline V gene are SGHRS and YFSETQ. The CDR3 runs 14 residues. The clonotype originates from a woman aged 80 or older with active or convalescent COVID-19. This chain uses TRBV5-1 with TRBJ2-5; 8 bases match TRBD2. The sample consisted of peripheral blood. The CDR3 sequence: CASSLTAGVETQYF. Written as DNA, the CDR3 is TGCGCCAGCAGCTTGACAGCGGGAGTTGAGACCCAGTACTTC. The variable domain in full, completed from reference TRBV5-1 and TRBJ2-5, reads KAGVTQTPRYLIKTRGQQVTLSCSPISGHRSVSWYQQTPGQGLQFLFEYFSETQRNKGNFPGRFSGRQFSNSRSEMNVSTLELGDSALYLCASSLTAGVETQYFGPGTRLLVL.